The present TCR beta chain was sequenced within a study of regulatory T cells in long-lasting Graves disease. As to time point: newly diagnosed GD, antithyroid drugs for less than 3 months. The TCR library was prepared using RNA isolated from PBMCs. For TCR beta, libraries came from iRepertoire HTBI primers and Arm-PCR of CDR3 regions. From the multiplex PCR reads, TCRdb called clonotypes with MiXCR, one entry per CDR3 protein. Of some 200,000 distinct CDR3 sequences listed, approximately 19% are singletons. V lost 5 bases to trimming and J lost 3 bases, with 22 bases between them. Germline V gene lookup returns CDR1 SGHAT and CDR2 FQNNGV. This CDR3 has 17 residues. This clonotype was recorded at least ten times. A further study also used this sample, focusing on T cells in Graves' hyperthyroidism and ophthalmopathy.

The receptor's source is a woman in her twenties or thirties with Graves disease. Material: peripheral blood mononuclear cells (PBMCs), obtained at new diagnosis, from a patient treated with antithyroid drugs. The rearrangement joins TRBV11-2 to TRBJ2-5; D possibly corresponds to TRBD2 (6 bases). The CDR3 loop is CASSLSGALARKETQYF. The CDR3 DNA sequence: TGTGCCAGCAGCCTCTCCGGCGCTCTAGCGCGGAAAGAGACCCAGTACTTC.